What follows describes a single T cell receptor beta chain. In assigning cohorts, the study relied on participant-reported clinical history. In the authors' workflow: Reference gene primer amplification yielded estimated nucleated cell counts. Assay used: immunoSEQ multiplex PCR; TCRdb lists only in-frame clones, some missing. V, J and clone size derive from that table, while D and trimming were established from the DNA sequence. The sample gives about 440,000 clones, nearly 90% of which show up once; roughly 1.9% is in the top ten. The CDR3 sequence is 14 residues long. Germline V gene lookup returns CDR1 SGDLS and CDR2 YYNGEE. V was clipped by 5 bases and J by 0 bases, with 9 bases between them. The data originate from a study of blood T cell repertoires in COVID-19.

The J gene is TRBJ1-5, the V gene TRBV9, with D perhaps matching TRBD1 (5 bases). What was sequenced was PBMCs or T cells enriched from blood (not recorded which). This clonotype originated in a woman between 18 and 30 years old with acute COVID-19. The CDR3 loop reads CASSHTGSNQPQHF. Here the CDR3 DNA reads TGTGCCAGCAGTCATACAGGTAGCAATCAGCCCCAGCATTTT.